The sequence of this T cell receptor (beta chain) was determined in a study of human T cells and chemical hapten exposure. Study-wide results and limits: Positive correlation was observed between PT1 expanded TCR counts and patch test score. Sensitizing to DPC left TCRs with a frequency above 1 in 1000 unaltered.

This clonotype was seen ten or more times. Its antigen is currently unknown. The study used a library that attached unique molecular identifiers to individual cDNA molecules. Using its own MiXCR run on the RACE reads, TCRdb lists one record per CDR3 protein. The table has 180,000 or so distinct CDR3 sequences, about 20% seen once. Time point given: patch test 1, 2 weeks after DPC sensitization. Described treatment: therapeutic diphenylcyclopropenone sensitization with weekly scalp DPC. It was from unfractionated whole blood that total RNA was extracted. The germline V and J ends were trimmed by 4 bases and 1 base, with 14 bases remaining between them. The CDR3 length is 16 residues. Germline V gene data show CDR1 as PRHDT and CDR2 as FYEKMQ (reference sequence).

The sequencing used whole blood, collected in connection with sensitization to the hapten diphenylcyclopropenone (DPC). The source is a woman in her forties or fifties with alopecia areata. Some clones in this sample may be carry-over from other donors' samples. The gene calls are TRBV13 and TRBJ2-1, with D perhaps assigned TRBD1 or TRBD2 (5 bases each). In nucleotides, the CDR3 is TGTGCCAGCAGCTCTAGAGGGGCCCCTTCCTACAATGAGCAGTTCTTC. Translation: CASSSRGAPSYNEQFF.